This T cell receptor (beta chain) appears in the sequencing data of a study of shared T cell receptors in the human thymus. Germline V gene sequence: CDR1 SGHDT, CDR2 YYEEEE. The CDR3 has 16 residues. The ends lost 0 bases at V and 2 bases at J; junction bases unmatched: 6. Only in-frame clones appear in the TCRdb table, and some are missing; sequencing was by immunoSEQ multiplex PCR. Altogether roughly 550,000 clones are present, 70% to 80% being singletons, with the ten largest covering about 0.013%. The same data also contributed to another study, on human thymus T cells. This second study says: Healthy Finnish infants having corrective surgery for congenital heart defects served as donors. Thymic tissue was derived from resections collected during corrective heart surgery. What appeared biased in thymic and blood repertoires was the usage of V and J genes. Thymic TCR repertoires of unrelated people reportedly overlapped highly.

Sequencing was performed on thymocytes. This rearrangement joins TRBV5-6 to TRBJ2-7; 9 bases are a match to TRBD2. The sequence came from a boy in the first two years of life with a congenital heart defect. CDR3 residues: CASSLAKAGGPYEQYF. CDR3 in DNA: TGTGCCAGCAGCTTGGCCAAAGCGGGAGGCCCCTACGAGCAGTACTTC.